Shown below are 2 T cell receptor beta chains from a single sample sequenced in a study of blood T cell repertoires in COVID-19. TCRdb keeps only in-frame clones here, not all; method: immunoSEQ multiplex PCR. The table has some 400,000 clones, roughly 77% seen once; the top ten hold more than 0.95%. The sample consisted of peripheral blood. The receptors derive from a human donor with acute or convalescent COVID-19. The donor label of this sample is uncertain.

CDR3 sequence: CASSLIGGNSYNEQFF. CDR3 sequence (DNA): TGCGCCAGCAGCTTGATCGGAGGGAACTCCTACAATGAGCAGTTCTTC. This chain joins TRBV5-1 and TRBJ2-1, with TRBD2 as a possible D gene (6 bases). This CDR3 comprises 16 residues. Germline lookup yields CDR1 SGHRS and CDR2 YFSETQ. V dropped 1 base and J dropped 0 bases, with 11 bases sitting between them.

This chain's CDR3 is CASSPWTGTNNEKLFF. Written as DNA, the CDR3 is TGCGCCAGCAGCCCGTGGACAGGGACGAATAATGAAAAACTGTTTTTT. The chain carries TRBV5-1 and TRBJ1-4; TRBD1 matches 8 bases. CDR3 size: 16 residues. CDR1 and CDR2 from the germline V gene are SGHRS and YFSETQ. V was clipped by 4 bases and J by 4 bases; unmatched bases: 9. Based on the CDR3 plus reference TRBV5-1 and TRBJ1-4, the full variable domain is KAGVTQTPRYLIKTRGQQVTLSCSPISGHRSVSWYQQTPGQGLQFLFEYFSETQRNKGNFPGRFSGRQFSNSRSEMNVSTLELGDSALYLCASSPWTGTNNEKLFFGSGTQLSVL.